Following are 6 T cell receptor beta chains from one sample sequenced in a study of T cells in Graves' hyperthyroidism and ophthalmopathy. Researchers took RNA transcripts and amplified the TCR beta CDR3 regions from them. When the TCR CDR3 underwent first-round RT-PCR, the HTBI primer set was used. TCRdb recomputed calls from the multiplex PCR reads with MiXCR, one row per CDR3 protein. Seen here are some 580,000 distinct CDR3 sequences, around 16% observed once, and the top ten hold under 3.5%. The sample comprised blood. These receptors were collected from a woman aged 40 to 50 with Graves' ophthalmopathy.

This clonotype occurred a few times. The chain uses TRBV3-1 and TRBJ2-3, with 10 bases matching TRBD1. The trim removed 4 bases at V and 1 base at J, leaving 8 bases unmatched. Germline V gives CDR1 LGHDT, CDR2 YNNKEL (reference sequence). This CDR3 has 17 amino acids. The CDR3: CASSLQTGTGGTDTQYF. CDR3 nucleotides: TGTGCCAGCAGCCTCCAAACCGGGACAGGGGGCACAGATACGCAGTATTTT.

A few counts support this clonotype. The chain links TRBV11-3 to TRBJ2-2; 7 bases fit TRBD1. Trimming cost V 2 bases and J 1 base; bases outside gene matches: 7. The CDR3 runs 17 residues. Germline loops: CDR1 SGHNT, CDR2 YENEEA. The CDR3 region is CASSLTYGTENTGELFF. DNA for the CDR3: TGTGCCAGCAGCTTAACGTACGGGACAGAGAACACCGGGGAGCTGTTTTTT.

This clonotype was recorded many times. The J gene is TRBJ1-2, the V gene TRBV3-1; weak D call: TRBD1 (5 bases). The CDR3 runs 17 residues. V shed 0 bases and J shed 1 base, with 15 bases lying between them. The V gene's germline CDR1 is LGHDT and CDR2 YNNKEL (reference sequence). CDR3 nucleotide sequence: TGTGCCAGCAGCCAAGATAGGGGAACGGACGGTAACTATGGCTACACCTTC. Its translation is CASSQDRGTDGNYGYTF.

The chain recombines TRBV12-5 with TRBJ1-1; 10 bases fit TRBD1. There are 15 residues in the CDR3. CDR1 and CDR2 from the germline V gene are LGHNT and FRNRAP. Trimming at V came to 7 bases and at J to 3 bases, leaving 8 bases not matched to a gene. CDR3 loop: CASVAGTGVYTEAFF. The CDR3 nucleotides read TGTGCTAGTGTCGCCGGGACAGGGGTGTACACTGAAGCTTTCTTT. Based on the CDR3 plus reference TRBV12-5 and TRBJ1-1, the full variable domain is DARVTQTPRHKVTEMGQEVTMRCQPILGHNTVFWYRQTMMQGLELLAYFRNRAPLDDSGMPKDRFSAEMPDATLATLKIQPSEPRDSAVYFCASVAGTGVYTEAFFGQGTRLTVV.

The gene calls are TRBV28 and TRBJ2-2; 7 bases align to TRBD2. This CDR3 comprises 16 residues. The trim removed 6 bases at V and 5 bases at J, leaving 12 bases unmatched. The germline gives CDR1 MDHEN, CDR2 SYDVKM. The CDR3 loop is CASRRSGFGKTGELFF. In DNA, the CDR3 is TGTGCCAGCAGGCGTAGCGGGTTTGGGAAAACCGGGGAGCTGTTTTTT.

J is TRBJ1-5 and V is TRBV20-1; D is unresolved. The CDR3 runs 14 residues. Germline V gene sequence: CDR1 DFQATT, CDR2 SNEGSKA (reference sequence). V was clipped by 2 bases and J by 2 bases, with 10 bases between them. The CDR3 DNA sequence: TGCAGTGCTAGAAATCCGAAGGGCAATCAGCCCCAGCATTTT. Translation gives CSARNPKGNQPQHF.